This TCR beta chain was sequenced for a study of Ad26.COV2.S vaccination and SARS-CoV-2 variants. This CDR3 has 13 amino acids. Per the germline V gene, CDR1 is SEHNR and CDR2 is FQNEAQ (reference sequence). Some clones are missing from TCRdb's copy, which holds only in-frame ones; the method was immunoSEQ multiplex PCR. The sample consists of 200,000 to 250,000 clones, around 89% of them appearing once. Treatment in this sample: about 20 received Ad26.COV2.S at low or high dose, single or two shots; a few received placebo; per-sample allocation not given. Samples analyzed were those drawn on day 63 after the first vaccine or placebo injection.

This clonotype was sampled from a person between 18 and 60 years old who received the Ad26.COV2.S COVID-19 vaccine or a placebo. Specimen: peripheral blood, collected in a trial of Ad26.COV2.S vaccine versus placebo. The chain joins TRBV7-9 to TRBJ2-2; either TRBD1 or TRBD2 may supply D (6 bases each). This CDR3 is CATAGGATGELFF. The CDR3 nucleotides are TGTGCGACCGCCGGGGGCGCGACCGGGGAGCTGTTTTTT.